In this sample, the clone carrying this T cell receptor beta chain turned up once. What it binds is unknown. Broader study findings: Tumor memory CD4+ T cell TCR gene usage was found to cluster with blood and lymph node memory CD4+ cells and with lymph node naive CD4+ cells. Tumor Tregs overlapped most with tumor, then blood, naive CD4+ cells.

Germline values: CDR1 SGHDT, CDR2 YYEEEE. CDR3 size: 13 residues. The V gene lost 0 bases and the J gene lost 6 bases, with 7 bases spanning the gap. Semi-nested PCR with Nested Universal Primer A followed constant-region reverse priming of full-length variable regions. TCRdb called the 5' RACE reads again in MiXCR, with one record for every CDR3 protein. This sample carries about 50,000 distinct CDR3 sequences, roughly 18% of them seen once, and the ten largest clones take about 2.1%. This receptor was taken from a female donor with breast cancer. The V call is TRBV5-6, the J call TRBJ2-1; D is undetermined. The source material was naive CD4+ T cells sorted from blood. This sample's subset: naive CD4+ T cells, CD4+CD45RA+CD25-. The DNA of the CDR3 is TGTGCCAGCAGCTTGGAGACATTCAATGAGCAGTTCTTC. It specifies CASSLETFNEQFF.